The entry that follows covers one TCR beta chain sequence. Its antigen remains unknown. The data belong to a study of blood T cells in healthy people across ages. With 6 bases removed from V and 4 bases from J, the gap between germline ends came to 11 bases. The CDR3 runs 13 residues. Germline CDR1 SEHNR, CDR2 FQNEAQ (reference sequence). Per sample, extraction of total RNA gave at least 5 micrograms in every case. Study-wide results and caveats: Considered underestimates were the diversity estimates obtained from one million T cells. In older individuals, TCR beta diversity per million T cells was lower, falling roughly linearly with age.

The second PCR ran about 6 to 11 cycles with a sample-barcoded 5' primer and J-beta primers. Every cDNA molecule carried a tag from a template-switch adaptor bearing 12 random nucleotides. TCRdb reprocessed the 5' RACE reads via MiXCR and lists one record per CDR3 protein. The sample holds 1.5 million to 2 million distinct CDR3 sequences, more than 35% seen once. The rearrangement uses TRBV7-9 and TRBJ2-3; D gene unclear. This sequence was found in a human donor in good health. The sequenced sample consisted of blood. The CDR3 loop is CASSFIQSDTQYF. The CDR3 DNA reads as TGTGCCAGCAGTTTTATCCAGTCAGATACGCAGTATTTT.